One and the same sample provided the 3 T cell receptor beta chains below, sequenced in a study of blood T cell repertoires in COVID-19. Repertoires were generated with immunoSEQ multiplex PCR, while TCRdb's copy carries only in-frame clones and drops some. Among under 350,000 clones listed, around 89% were seen once. The material sequenced was peripheral blood. The source is a man aged 40-50 years with acute or convalescent COVID-19.

A single count supports this clone. V usage is TRBV6-1 and J usage is TRBJ2-2; the D gene is possibly TRBD1 (5 bases). The V end was cut by 2 bases, the J end by 8 bases, with 9 bases between. The CDR3 is 13 amino acids. The germline V gene encodes CDR1 MNHNS and CDR2 SASEGT. DNA for the CDR3: TGTGCCAGCAGTGAACAGGGTCGGGGGGAGCTGTTTTTT. Encoded protein: CASSEQGRGELFF.

The V call is TRBV11-2, the J call TRBJ1-5, with 8 bases fitting TRBD1. CDR3 size: 15 residues. V lost 5 bases to trimming and J lost 4 bases; unmatched junction nucleotides: 7. Germline assignment: CDR1 SGHAT and CDR2 FQNNGV. The CDR3 is CASSIGQGENQPQHF. The CDR3 DNA is TGTGCCAGCAGCATAGGACAGGGTGAGAATCAGCCCCAGCATTTT.

V usage is TRBV19 and J usage is TRBJ1-1, with D possibly matching TRBD1 (6 bases). Germline-derived CDR1 and CDR2 are LNHDA and SQIVND (reference sequence). The CDR3 has 14 residues. The V and J ends lost 7 bases and 4 bases respectively, with 16 bases between them. The CDR3 loop is CASTSYPGVTEAFF. DNA for the CDR3: TGTGCCAGTACCTCCTACCCAGGGGTCACTGAAGCTTTCTTT.